Listed below are T cell receptor beta chains from one sample, sequenced in a study of memory CD4+ T cells and cytomegalovirus serostatus. The repertoire was sequenced with immunoSEQ multiplex PCR; TCRdb's copy has only in-frame clones and lacks some. The table lists around 99,000 clones, roughly 80% of them singletons. Material: memory CD4+ T cells from blood. These receptors all come from an adult in good health and CMV-seropositive. Both conserved end residues are trimmed from each CDR3.

V gene	J gene	CDR3 protein
TRBV5-1	TRBJ2-2	ASSLEAGELF
TRBV10-3	TRBJ2-7	AIRGGLGGREQY
TRBV7-3	TRBJ2-7	ASSLLGHPSDEQY
TRBV5-6	TRBJ2-3	ASSLANTDTQY
TRBV28	TRBJ2-2	ASTPTSGRGGELF
TRBV6-1	TRBJ2-5	ASRDREQGTQY
TRBV19	TRBJ2-1	ASSSSGRLSNEQF
TRBV4-3	TRBJ2-7	ASSQELQAYEQY
TRBV28	TRBJ2-7	ASSTTGRLYEQY
TRBV28	TRBJ2-2	ASSVVQTGELF
TRBV9	TRBJ2-7	ASSSDVGSYEQY
TRBV28	TRBJ2-7	ASRNDSSYEQY
TRBV4-1	TRBJ2-5	ASSQGLQETQY
TRBV9	TRBJ2-1	ASSVASYNEQF
TRBV19	TRBJ1-4	ASSELRGATEKLF
TRBV28	TRBJ1-1	ASSPPGGRVTEAF
TRBV28	TRBJ2-3	ASVTGSTDTQY
TRBV27	TRBJ2-2	ASRRLSGGGVNGELF
TRBV11-2	TRBJ2-7	ASSLRAHPTYEQY
TRBV15	TRBJ2-7	ATSRPQGNYYEQY
TRBV5-4	TRBJ1-1	ASSFYAGTEAF
TRBV5-4	TRBJ2-4	ASSLGTSGLQY
TRBV18	TRBJ2-7	ASSLQSWDEQY
TRBV5-1	TRBJ2-5	ASSSGLAGARETQY
TRBV4-1	TRBJ1-1	ASSQDPRRETEAF
TRBV9	TRBJ2-1	ASSLDGGTYNEQF
TRBV18	TRBJ1-5	ASSPGQPNQPQH
TRBV14	TRBJ1-4	ASSRQGQGEKLF
TRBV5-1	TRBJ2-7	ASSLDSWGYEQY
TRBV4-3	TRBJ1-2	ASSQGGLYGYT
TRBV5-6	TRBJ2-3	ANTRGRETANTQY
TRBV30	TRBJ2-7	AWSVIGGTGEQY
TRBV4-2	TRBJ1-2	ASSRGTGLGDYGYT
TRBV27	TRBJ2-1	ASSFVPISTYNEQF
TRBV5-1	TRBJ1-3	ASSLPGSSGNTIY
TRBV6-1	TRBJ2-5	ASSEALLYVGRIQETQY
TRBV6-1	TRBJ2-5	ASIMGQYQETQY
TRBV2	TRBJ1-2	ASSRRTRDYGYT
TRBV23-1	TRBJ1-5	ASSHQTGDSNQPQH
TRBV7-9	TRBJ2-5	ASSPGQQETQY
TRBV5-1	TRBJ1-1	ASSQGQGPNTEAF
TRBV6-1	TRBJ2-6	ASSAAGRNSGANVLT
TRBV18	TRBJ2-3	ASSPADTQY
TRBV27	TRBJ1-1	ASRRTGETEAF
TRBV6-6	TRBJ2-7	ASSYGLGATEQY
TRBV7-2	TRBJ2-5	ASSLGGWGLQETQY
TRBV27	TRBJ2-4	ASSSKTSTSRWDIQY
TRBV9	TRBJ1-2	ASSVGQGTYGYT
TRBV19	TRBJ2-2	ASSIPLFRAHRTGELF
TRBV5-1	TRBJ2-3	ASSLSGEDTQY
TRBV7-2	TRBJ2-7	ASSPDYISYEQY
TRBV10-3	TRBJ2-5	AIKGQGAETQY
TRBV14	TRBJ1-2	ASSQGGTGYYGYT
TRBV10-2	TRBJ2-1	ASSGTSGRGYEQF